This entry is about one T cell receptor beta chain. This clone's antigen is unknown. No quality values exist for individual bases; no much larger clone is one base distant. Sequences SGHTA (CDR1) and FQGNSA (CDR2) are obtained from the germline V gene. The CDR3 sequence holds 13 residues, the cysteine and phenylalanine included. Just the 39-base CDR3 DNA is kept, in frame starting at base 1. The junction carries 16 bases between V and J, which are trimmed by 6 bases and 10 bases respectively. Library construction relied on PCR. Sequencer: Illumina HiSeq 2500. TCR libraries were prepared with molecular barcoding, using unique molecular identifiers to normalize TCRbeta repertoire quantification. Clones were called with MiXCR by TCRdb after fastp trimmed the public reads at Q25, and only in-frame beta chains were retained. Entries are consolidated by CDR3 protein sequence, retaining the most common genes and DNA. The sample table shows about 640,000 distinct CDR3 sequences, and approximately 17% are seen once. Clones ranked in the top ten supply over 0.95% of the sample.

The sample originates from a study of T-cell reconstitution after alpha-beta-depleted transplantation in children listed by TCRdb under 2016. Study-level background: Using TCR repertoire profiling, the study followed T-cell immune reconstitution in a quantitative way in children after TCRalphabeta/CD19-depleted allogeneic hematopoietic cell transplantation.

The receptor's source is a human donor who donated a stem cell graft to a child with acute myeloid leukemia. The receptor chain draws on TRBV7-2 and TRBJ2-1; a tentative D match to TRBD1 spans 6 bases. The source material was PBMCs from the stem cell graft donor, sampled from the stem cell graft. The nucleotide sequence reads as follows: TGTGCCAGCAGGGTTACAGGGCTAGAGGAGCAGTTCTTC. This translates into CASRVTGLEEQFF.